This T cell receptor beta chain originates from a study of blood T cell repertoires in COVID-19. Study information: Some COVID-19 samples were acute and others convalescent; all came from the United States, Italy and Spain. Sources were T cells, B-cell-depleted T cells, or PBMCs; the material itself was cDNA or gDNA.

Trimming left V 2 bases short and J 7 bases short, with 11 bases between. The CDR3 covers 13 residues. Looked up from germline, CDR1 is SGHTA and CDR2 is FQGNSA. Cohort allocation depended upon clinical history that participants reported. TCRdb keeps only in-frame clones here, not all; method: immunoSEQ multiplex PCR. The top ten hold 13% of the sample, which has 150,000 to 200,000 clones, over 70% seen once. The TCR originated in a woman aged 55-70 years who had recovered from COVID-19. The source material was PBMCs or T cells enriched from blood (not recorded which). The rearrangement links TRBV7-2 to TRBJ1-2; D is perhaps TRBD1 (5 bases). The CDR3 DNA is TGTGCCAGCAGCTTAAATCCAGGGCGTGGCTACACCTTC. Its protein is CASSLNPGRGYTF.